This TCR beta chain was sequenced in a study of blood T cell repertoires in COVID-19. Germline-derived CDR1 and CDR2 are SGDLS and YYNGEE. Trimming at V came to 7 bases and at J to 1 base, leaving 5 bases not matched to a gene. This CDR3 is 14 amino acids long. The table came from immunoSEQ multiplex PCR; TCRdb's copy has only in-frame clones and leaves some out. Counted here are a few hundred thousand clones, 87% occurring once; the ten biggest clones make up 1%. This TCR derives from a man aged 50 or older with active or convalescent COVID-19. This rearrangement joins TRBV9 to TRBJ1-1, with 9 bases that match TRBD1. The specimen sequenced was peripheral blood. CDR3 residues: CASARTGANTEAFF. CDR3 nucleotides: TGTGCCAGCGCTAGGACAGGGGCGAACACTGAAGCTTTCTTT.